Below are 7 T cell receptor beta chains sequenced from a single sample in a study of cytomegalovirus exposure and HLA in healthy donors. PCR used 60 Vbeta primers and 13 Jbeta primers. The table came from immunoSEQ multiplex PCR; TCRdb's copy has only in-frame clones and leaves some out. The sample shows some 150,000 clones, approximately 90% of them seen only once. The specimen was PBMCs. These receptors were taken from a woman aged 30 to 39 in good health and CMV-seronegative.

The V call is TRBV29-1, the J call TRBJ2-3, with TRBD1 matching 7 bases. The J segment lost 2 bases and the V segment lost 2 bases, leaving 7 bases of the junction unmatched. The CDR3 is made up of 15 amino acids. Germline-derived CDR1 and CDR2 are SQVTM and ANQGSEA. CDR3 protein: CSVEPLGQATDTQYF. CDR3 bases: TGCAGCGTTGAACCCCTTGGACAGGCCACAGATACGCAGTATTTT.

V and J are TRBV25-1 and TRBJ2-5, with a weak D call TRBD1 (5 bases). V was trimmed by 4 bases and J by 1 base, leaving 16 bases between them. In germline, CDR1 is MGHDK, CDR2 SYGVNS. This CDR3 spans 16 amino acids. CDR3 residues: CASSAQDNPFQETQYF. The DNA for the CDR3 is TGTGCCAGCAGTGCACAGGACAACCCCTTCCAAGAGACCCAGTACTTC.

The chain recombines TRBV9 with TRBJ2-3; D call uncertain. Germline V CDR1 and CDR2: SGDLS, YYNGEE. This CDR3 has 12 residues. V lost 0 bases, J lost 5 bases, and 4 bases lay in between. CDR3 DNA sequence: TGTGCCAGCAGCGTAGGAGTAGATACGCAGTATTTT. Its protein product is CASSVGVDTQYF.

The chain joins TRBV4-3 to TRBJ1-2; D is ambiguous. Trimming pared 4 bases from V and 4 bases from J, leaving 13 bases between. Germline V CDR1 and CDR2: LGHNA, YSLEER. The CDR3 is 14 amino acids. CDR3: CASSPSGSTYGYTF. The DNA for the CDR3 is TGCGCCAGCAGCCCAAGCGGGTCTACCTATGGCTACACCTTC.

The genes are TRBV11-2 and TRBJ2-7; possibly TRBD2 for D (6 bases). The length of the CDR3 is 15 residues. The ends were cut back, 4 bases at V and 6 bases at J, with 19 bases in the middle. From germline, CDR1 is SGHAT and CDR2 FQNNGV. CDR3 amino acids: CASSYPGTRLAEQYF. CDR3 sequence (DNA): TGTGCCAGCAGCTACCCCGGGACTCGGCTTGCCGAGCAGTACTTC.

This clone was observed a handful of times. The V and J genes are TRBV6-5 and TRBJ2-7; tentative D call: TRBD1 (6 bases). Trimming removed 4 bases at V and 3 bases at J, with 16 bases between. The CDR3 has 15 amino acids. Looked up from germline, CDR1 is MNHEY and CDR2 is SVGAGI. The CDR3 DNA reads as TGTGCCAGCAGTTCAACCGGGACACCGATCTACGAGCAGTACTTC. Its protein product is CASSSTGTPIYEQYF.

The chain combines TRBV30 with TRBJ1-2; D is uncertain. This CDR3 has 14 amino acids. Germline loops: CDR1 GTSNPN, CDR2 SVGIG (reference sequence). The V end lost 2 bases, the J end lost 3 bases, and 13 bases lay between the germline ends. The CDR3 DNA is TGTGCCTGGAGTCCAACCGGGAAACACTATGGCTACACCTTC. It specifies CAWSPTGKHYGYTF. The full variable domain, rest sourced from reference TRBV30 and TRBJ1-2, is SQTIHQWPATLVQPVGSPLSLECTVEGTSNPNLYWYRQAAGRGLQLLFYSVGIGQISSEVPQNLSASRPQDRQFILSSKKLLLSDSGFYLCAWSPTGKHYGYTFGSGTRLTVV.